The present TCR beta chain was sequenced within a study of cytotoxic CD8 clonotypes in ibrutinib-treated CLL listed by TCRdb under 2021. Concerning the study at large: The cohort included about 15 treatment-naive and around 10 relapsed/refractory patients; around 17 were IGHV unmutated. Patients were still on ibrutinib when every remission and progressive disease sample was collected. Cryopreserved peripheral blood mononuclear cells were obtained before treatment, at response, and at either sustained remission or disease progression. Of the 86 participants in the trial, 25 to 30 had longitudinal samples available. Samples averaged approximately 250,000 productive templates and roughly 86,000 productive rearrangements. Responses were partial in some 24 patients and complete in 2; after median about 70 months follow-up, some 15 stayed in remission and some twelve progressed. Response samples were taken after a median of 12 months on treatment, ranging from about 6 to 40 months.

About 2 micrograms of genomic DNA were extracted from cryopreserved PBMCs for TCR beta library preparation. Longitudinal blood samples from CLL patients on ibrutinib monotherapy underwent high-throughput TCR beta sequencing. The patients were enrolled in a single-center, open-label phase 2 trial of ibrutinib monotherapy. Results the study describes overall, beyond this receptor: Public clonotypes were rare and either shrank or stayed stable during treatment, and the rise in clonality at ibrutinib response reflected expansion of private clonotypes. At baseline, clonality was higher than in age-matched healthy donors and showed a strong correlation with circulating CD8+ T-cell counts. Lymph node repertoires were not examined, and the timing of sampling was not matched between patients in sustained remission and those whose disease progressed. Clonality increased at ibrutinib response, stayed stable in sustained remission, and fell back toward baseline at progression.

On a MiSeq, deep resolution sequencing aimed for a depth between 1 in 1 million and 1 in 200,000 T cells, with each clonotype covered approximately 10x on average. The immunoSEQ hsTCRB Kit was used to generate the TCR beta libraries. Regarding the original processing steps: Data were analyzed with ImmunoSEQ Data Assistant and ImmunoSEQ Analyzer, with V, D and J genes assigned per IMGT definitions. Clonality was computed as one minus normalized Shannon entropy of productive rearrangement frequencies, ranging from 0 to 1. Public clonotype analysis was restricted to overrepresented clonotypes comprising at least 0.05% of each patient's repertoire. Some 13 repertoires from age-matched healthy donors, obtained from immuneACCESS, served as clonality controls. This is the immuneACCESS table as TCRdb keeps it, with only in-frame sequences that have V and J called. A part of the clones is gone; compared with another copy, unresolved V genes explain less than half, and the rest is unexplained. The DNA was the basis for D and trimming; V, J and clone size are from that table. In all, the sample holds approximately 340,000 clones, and around 66% of those were seen once. Roughly 6.8% of the sample belongs to the ten largest clones.

There are 18 amino acids in the CDR3, from cysteine to phenylalanine inclusive. Only the CDR3 DNA stays, 54 bases, in frame from base 1. CDR1 and CDR2, looked up from the germline V gene, are SGHTA and FQGNSA. Here V drops 1 base and J drops 0 bases, and the junction holds 8 bases not matched to any gene. Turning to this clone: It has no known antigen specificity. Qualities for individual bases were not recorded, and no much larger clone is one base off.

In this chain, TRBV7-2 is recombined with TRBJ2-3, with 9 middle bases fitting TRBD2. This TCR was recovered from a human donor with chronic lymphocytic leukemia. This sample comprised PBMCs, obtained after 36 months of ibrutinib treatment. DNA sequence: TGTGCCAGCAGCTTAGGGGGAGCGGGGGGACTAAGCACAGATACGCAGTATTTT. This sequence encodes CASSLGGAGGLSTDTQYF.